This section outlines one T cell receptor (beta chain) sequence together with its context. Its antigen is not known. The V segment lost 1 base and the J segment 0 bases; nucleotides outside the gene matches: 3. CDR1 SGHTS and CDR2 YDEGEE come from the germline V gene. The CDR3 is 15 amino acids. This sample was taken from a study of T cells in Graves' hyperthyroidism and ophthalmopathy. Study-wide findings and caveats: Most thyroid clonotypes with frequency above 0.001 were detected in blood.

RNA transcripts provided the source from which TCR beta CDR3 regions were amplified. An initial round of RT-PCR targeting the TCR CDR3 relied on the HTBI primer set. TCRdb reprocessed the multiplex PCR reads with MiXCR, giving one entry per CDR3 protein. The table has about 350,000 distinct CDR3 sequences, about a sixth seen once; the top ten hold 15% to 19%. A patient was excluded if there was uncontrolled infection, other autoimmune disease, pregnancy or lactation. PBMCs stemmed from 10 ml fresh peripheral blood. The material sequenced was blood. This sequence joins TRBV5-8 and TRBJ1-1; 7 nucleotides match TRBD1. The clonotype comes from a woman aged 40 to 50 with Graves' ophthalmopathy. The CDR3 DNA reads as TGTGCCAGCAGCTTGTGGGGACAGCTGAACACTGAAGCTTTCTTT. Its translation: CASSLWGQLNTEAFF.